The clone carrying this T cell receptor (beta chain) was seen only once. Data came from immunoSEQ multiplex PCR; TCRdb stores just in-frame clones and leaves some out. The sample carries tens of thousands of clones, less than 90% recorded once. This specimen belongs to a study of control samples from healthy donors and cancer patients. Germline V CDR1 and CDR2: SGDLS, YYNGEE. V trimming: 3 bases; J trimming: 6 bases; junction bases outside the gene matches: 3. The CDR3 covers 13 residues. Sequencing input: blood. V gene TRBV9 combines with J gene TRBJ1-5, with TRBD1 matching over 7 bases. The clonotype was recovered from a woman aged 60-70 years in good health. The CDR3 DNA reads TGTGCCAGCAGCGGGCCAGGGGGTCAGCCCCAGCATTTT. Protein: CASSGPGGQPQHF.